A single sample is the source of the 8 T cell receptor beta chains below, sequenced in a study of blood T cells in healthy people across ages. The use of a sample-barcoded 5' primer and a J-beta primer mix characterized a second PCR of roughly 6 to 12 cycles. TCRdb reanalysed the 5' RACE reads using MiXCR and keeps one entry per CDR3 protein. The sample lists roughly 1,300,000 distinct CDR3 sequences; around 55% were seen once. The specimen sequenced was blood. Source of these receptors: a man in his late teens or twenties in good health.

The V and J genes are TRBV10-2 and TRBJ1-2, with D unclear. Germline loops: CDR1 WSHSY, CDR2 SAAADI. The CDR3 is 15 residues long. V lost 7 bases and J lost 2, with 17 bases in between. CDR3 region: CASIPTGVRNYGYTF. For the CDR3, the DNA is TGCGCCAGCATCCCGACCGGAGTTCGAAACTATGGCTACACCTTC.

This sequence joins TRBV2 and TRBJ1-1; the D gene is possibly TRBD1 (6 bases). This CDR3 comprises 15 residues. The germline V gene encodes CDR1 SNHLY and CDR2 FYNNEI. V was shortened by 3 bases and J by 5 bases, with 16 bases between the two germline ends. The CDR3 is CASSDSLQGGTEAFF. The CDR3 nucleotides are TGTGCCAGCAGTGATTCTCTACAGGGAGGAACTGAAGCTTTCTTT.

This clonotype has just a few counts. The rearrangement links TRBV27 to TRBJ2-2, with TRBD1 matching over 10 bases. Trimming cost V 4 bases and J 6 bases; bases outside gene matches: 5. Germline lookup yields CDR1 MNHEY and CDR2 SMNVEV (reference sequence). This CDR3 has 15 residues. Here the CDR3 DNA reads TGTGCCAGCAGTTCCCTCGGGACAGGGGCCGGGGAGCTGTTTTTT. Translated: CASSSLGTGAGELFF.

The rearrangement links TRBV20-1 to TRBJ1-2, with D possibly being TRBD1 (6 bases). The CDR3 loop spans 12 amino acids. Looked up from germline, CDR1 is DFQATT and CDR2 is SNEGSKA (reference sequence). V lost 5 bases to trimming and J lost 8 bases, with 15 bases between them. The CDR3 nucleotides are TGCAGTGCTGATACAGGGTACGGGGGCTACACCTTC. It encodes CSADTGYGGYTF.

The V and J genes are TRBV5-1 and TRBJ2-3, with a weak D call TRBD1 (6 bases). Germline CDR1 is SGHRS and CDR2 is YFSETQ. V lost 6 bases to trimming and J lost 5 bases, with 16 bases between them. The CDR3 extends over 14 amino acids. The CDR3: CASTPRGNRDTQYF. The CDR3 DNA follows: TGCGCCAGCACCCCCAGGGGAAACAGAGATACGCAGTATTTT.

The chain has TRBV11-1 and TRBJ2-5; D may be TRBD1 or TRBD2 (6 bases each). CDR1 SGHAT and CDR2 FQDESV come from the germline V gene (reference sequence). V shed 5 bases and J shed 2 bases, with 18 bases lying between them. CDR3 length: 16 residues. This CDR3 reads CASSLLTGARQETQYF. The CDR3 region has the DNA TGTGCCAGCAGCCTCCTTACGGGGGCCCGTCAAGAGACCCAGTACTTC.

The chain has TRBV7-6 and TRBJ2-3; 7 nucleotides line up with TRBD2. The CDR3 length is 16 residues. Germline-derived CDR1 and CDR2 are SGHVS and FNYEAQ. J lost 0 bases, V lost 1 base, and 4 bases had no gene match. The CDR3 sequence: CASSLGAGESTDTQYF. CDR3 nucleotide sequence: TGTGCCAGCAGCTTAGGTGCGGGGGAGAGCACAGATACGCAGTATTTT.

In this sample, this clonotype turned up a few times. The rearrangement links TRBV6-6 to TRBJ2-3; TRBD1 agrees at 10 bases. Germline V gives CDR1 MNHNY, CDR2 SVGAGI (reference sequence). The CDR3 is made up of 14 amino acids. The trim removed 10 bases at V and 3 bases at J, leaving 7 bases unmatched. CDR3 DNA sequence: TGTGCCACCCTCCGGGACAGGGGTACAGATACGCAGTATTTT. As protein: CATLRDRGTDTQYF.